This is a list of T cell receptor beta chains from one sample in a study of blood T cell repertoires in COVID-19. The protocol was immunoSEQ multiplex PCR, while the TCRdb copy is restricted to in-frame clones and leaves out a portion. The repertoire consists of some 320,000 clones, with around nine tenths occurring once and the leading ten covering 2.6%. The sequenced material came from PBMCs or T cells enriched from blood (not recorded which). Receptor source: a man in his fifties or sixties who had recovered from COVID-19. Each CDR3 is given with its conserved first and last residue. D genes are given only for firm matches. Clone size, where shown, is once, few, many, or a class for clones that have expanded.

D gene	J gene	V gene	clone size	CDR3 protein	CDR3 DNA
.	TRBJ2-5	TRBV27	.	CASSFSWTEFPGTQYF	TGTGCCAGCAGTTTTTCATGGACAGAATTTCCCGGGACCCAGTACTTC
TRBD1	TRBJ1-1	TRBV19	few	CASSIRGQRTEAFF	TGTGCCAGTAGTATTAGGGGGCAGCGCACTGAAGCTTTCTTT
.	TRBJ1-2	TRBV2	few	CASSVQGNGYTF	TGTGCCAGCAGTGTTCAGGGAAATGGCTACACCTTC
.	TRBJ1-2	TRBV29-1	once	CSVSHRAGGDGYTF	TGCAGCGTCTCCCACAGGGCTGGGGGGGATGGCTACACCTTC
.	TRBJ1-2	TRBV5-1	.	CASSPQGGVWGYTF	TGCGCCAGCAGCCCCCAGGGCGGGGTCTGGGGCTACACCTTC
TRBD1	TRBJ1-6	TRBV4-3	.	CASSQEPGQGYSPLHF	TGCGCCAGCAGCCAGGAGCCGGGACAGGGGTACTCACCCCTCCACTTT
TRBD2	TRBJ2-2	TRBV5-4	.	CASSSWTSGSARDTGELFF	TGTGCCAGCAGCTCATGGACTAGCGGGAGTGCCAGGGACACCGGGGAGCTGTTTTTT
.	TRBJ1-1	TRBV29-1	.	CSGSSGMNTEAFF	TGCAGCGGGAGTTCAGGGATGAACACTGAAGCTTTCTTT
.	TRBJ1-1	TRBV7-8	.	CASSLAPLNTEAFF	TGTGCCAGCAGCTTAGCTCCGTTGAACACTGAAGCTTTCTTT
.	TRBJ2-7	TRBV3-1/TRBV3-2	.	CASSRGGTYEQYF	TGTGCCAGCAGCCGTGGCGGAACCTACGAGCAGTACTTC
TRBD2	TRBJ2-1	TRBV28	.	CASSLMLAGGGEQFF	TGTGCCAGCAGTTTAATGCTAGCGGGTGGTGGTGAGCAGTTCTTC
TRBD1	TRBJ1-2	TRBV30	.	CAWNTRDRPSNYGYTF	TGTGCCTGGAACACCCGGGACAGGCCCTCTAACTATGGCTACACCTTC
TRBD2	TRBJ2-5	TRBV9	.	CASSAGVAGGIQETQYF	TGTGCCAGCAGCGCCGGGGTTGCGGGGGGAATACAAGAGACCCAGTACTTC
TRBD2	TRBJ2-1	TRBV4-2	few	CASSPTSGAYNEQFF	TGTGCCAGCAGCCCGACTAGCGGGGCCTACAATGAGCAGTTCTTC
.	TRBJ2-5	TRBV30	.	CAWTLFQETQYF	TGTGCCTGGACTCTATTCCAAGAGACCCAGTACTTC
TRBD1	TRBJ1-1	TRBV6-4	.	CASSNRGPSEAFF	TGTGCCAGCAGTAACAGGGGGCCCAGTGAAGCTTTCTTT
TRBD2	TRBJ2-3	TRBV9	.	CASSVERGWTDTQYF	TGTGCCAGCAGCGTAGAGCGGGGTTGGACAGATACGCAGTATTTT
.	TRBJ1-2	TRBV12-3/TRBV12-4	.	CASSQTGIYGYTF	TGTGCCAGCAGTCAGACAGGAATCTATGGCTACACCTTC
.	TRBJ2-1	TRBV10-1	.	CASSERAGSSYNEQFF	TGCGCCAGCAGTGAAAGGGCGGGGAGCTCCTACAATGAGCAGTTCTTC
.	TRBJ1-1	TRBV9	.	CASSPGVMNTEAFF	TGTGCCAGCTCACCAGGGGTCATGAACACTGAAGCTTTCTTT
TRBD1	TRBJ1-5	TRBV18	.	CASSRGQGWNQPQHF	TGTGCCAGCTCACGAGGACAGGGTTGGAATCAGCCCCAGCATTTT
.	TRBJ1-3	TRBV19	.	CASSIDPRSNTIYF	TGTGCCAGTAGTATAGACCCACGGAGTAACACCATATATTTT
TRBD1	TRBJ1-2	TRBV6-5	.	CASSQPGGKNYGYTF	TGTGCCAGCAGCCAACCAGGGGGCAAGAACTATGGCTACACCTTC
TRBD1	TRBJ1-2	TRBV5-1	.	CASSSNPGQGLTGGYTF	TGCGCCAGCAGCTCTAACCCGGGACAGGGGCTAACTGGTGGCTACACCTTC
TRBD1	TRBJ2-7	TRBV15	.	CATSSRDRYYEQYF	TGTGCCACCAGCTCCCGGGACAGATACTACGAGCAGTACTTC
.	TRBJ2-2	TRBV7-9	few	CASSFTGRNTGELFF	TGTGCCAGCAGCTTTACAGGGAGGAACACCGGGGAGCTGTTTTTT
TRBD1	TRBJ2-5	TRBV29-1	.	CSVRQGARETQYF	TGCAGCGTGAGACAGGGGGCGCGGGAGACCCAGTACTTC
.	TRBJ1-1	TRBV2	.	CASSGTTLFMNTEAFF	TGTGCCAGCAGTGGGACAACCCTGTTCATGAACACTGAAGCTTTCTTT
TRBD1	TRBJ1-1	TRBV7-9	.	CASSLTGTENTEAFF	TGTGCCAGCAGCTTAACCGGGACAGAAAACACTGAAGCTTTCTTT
.	TRBJ1-4	TRBV7-2	.	CASSSQTGPNEKLFF	TGTGCCAGCAGCTCTCAGACAGGTCCTAATGAAAAACTGTTTTTT
TRBD2	TRBJ2-2	TRBV5-1	.	CASSPGLAPTGELFF	TGCGCCAGCAGCCCGGGACTAGCGCCCACCGGGGAGCTGTTTTTT
TRBD2	TRBJ2-1	TRBV4-2	.	CASSHLPGGPNSINEQFF	TGTGCCAGCAGCCACCTACCGGGGGGGCCCAATTCAATCAATGAGCAGTTCTTC
TRBD1	TRBJ1-1	TRBV9	.	CASSAMDRGDTEAFF	TGTGCCAGCAGCGCAATGGACAGGGGGGACACTGAAGCTTTCTTT
TRBD1	TRBJ1-2	TRBV6-2/TRBV6-3	.	CASSAGTAFYGYTF	TGTGCCAGCAGTGCCGGGACAGCCTTTTATGGCTACACCTTC
.	TRBJ1-3	TRBV25-1	.	CASKSHGHLGSGNTIYF	TGTGCCAGCAAGTCCCATGGACATCTGGGATCTGGAAACACCATATATTTT
TRBD2	TRBJ2-1	TRBV3-1/TRBV3-2	once	CASSSGTSGNEQFF	TGTGCCAGCAGCTCCGGGACTAGCGGCAATGAGCAGTTCTTC
TRBD2	TRBJ2-2	TRBV7-9	.	CAMRRSGGYTGELFF	TGTGCCATGCGAAGGTCGGGGGGATACACCGGGGAGCTGTTTTTT
TRBD2	TRBJ2-3	TRBV13	.	CASSTGGLAGTDTQYF	TGTGCCAGCAGCACGGGGGGACTAGCGGGTACAGATACGCAGTATTTT
TRBD2	TRBJ2-1	TRBV11-3	once	CASSLGLAGGFGEQFF	TGTGCCAGCAGCTTAGGTCTAGCGGGGGGGTTCGGTGAGCAGTTCTTC